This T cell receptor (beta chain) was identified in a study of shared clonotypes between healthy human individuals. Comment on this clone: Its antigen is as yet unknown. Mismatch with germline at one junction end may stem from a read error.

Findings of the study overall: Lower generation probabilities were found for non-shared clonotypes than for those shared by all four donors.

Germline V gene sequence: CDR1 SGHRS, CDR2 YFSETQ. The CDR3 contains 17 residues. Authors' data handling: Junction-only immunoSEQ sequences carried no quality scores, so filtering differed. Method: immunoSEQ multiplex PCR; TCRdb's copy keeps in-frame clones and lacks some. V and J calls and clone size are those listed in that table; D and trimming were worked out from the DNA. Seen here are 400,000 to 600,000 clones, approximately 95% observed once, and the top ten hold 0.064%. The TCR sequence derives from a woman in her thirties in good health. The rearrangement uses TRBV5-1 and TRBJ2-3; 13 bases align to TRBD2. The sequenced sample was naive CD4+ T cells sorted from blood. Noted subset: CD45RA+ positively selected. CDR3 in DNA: TGCGCCAGCAGCCTATGGACTAGCGGGAGTAGCATAGATACGCAGTATTTT. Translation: CASSLWTSGSSIDTQYF.